Here is one TCR beta chain with its context. Antigen: not known. The sample comes from a study of T cell responses to AZD1222 COVID-19 vaccine. On the study more broadly: Researchers grouped second doses given at about 4 or about 12 weeks into one pool. Study-wide findings and caveats: In a largely white British group with more females than males, clonal diversity was possibly underestimated. Breadth and depth of Spike-specific TCRs rose after two AZD1222 doses.

With V trimmed by 3 bases and J by 7 bases, 7 bases remained unmatched. Looked up from germline, CDR1 is MNHNS and CDR2 is SASEGT. This CDR3 has 14 residues. TCRdb's table, derived via immunoSEQ multiplex PCR, lists solely in-frame clones and lacks some. The sample holds 95,000 to 150,000 clones; around 94% are singletons and the top ten take around 1.5%. The chain combines TRBV6-1 with TRBJ1-2; 8 positions match TRBD1. The sequence derives from an adult in good health. The sequences come from peripheral blood, collected on day 0 of AZD1222 vaccination. As DNA, the CDR3 is TGTGCCAGCAGTGACCGAGGACAGGGTGGTGGCTACACCTTC. This translates into CASSDRGQGGGYTF.